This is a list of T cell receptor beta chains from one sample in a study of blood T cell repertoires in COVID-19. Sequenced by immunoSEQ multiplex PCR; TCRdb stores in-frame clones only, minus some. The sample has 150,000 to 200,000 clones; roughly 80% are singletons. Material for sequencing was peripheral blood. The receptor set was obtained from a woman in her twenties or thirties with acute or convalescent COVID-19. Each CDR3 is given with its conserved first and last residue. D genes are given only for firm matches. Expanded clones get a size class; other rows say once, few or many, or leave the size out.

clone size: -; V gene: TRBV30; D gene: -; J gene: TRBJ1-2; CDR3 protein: CAWSTGSNYGYTF; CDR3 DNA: TGTGCCTGGAGCACCGGTTCTAACTATGGCTACACCTTC
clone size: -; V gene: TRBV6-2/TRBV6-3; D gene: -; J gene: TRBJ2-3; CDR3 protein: CASSYSLRRGSTDTQYF; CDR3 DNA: TGTGCCAGCAGTTACTCACTGCGTAGGGGTAGCACAGATACGCAGTATTTT
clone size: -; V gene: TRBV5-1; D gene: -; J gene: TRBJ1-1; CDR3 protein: CASSWSDRTEAFF; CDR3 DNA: TGCGCCAGCAGCTGGTCGGACAGAACTGAAGCTTTCTTT
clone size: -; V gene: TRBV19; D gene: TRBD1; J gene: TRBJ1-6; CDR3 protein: CAKKIGTGMWSPLHF; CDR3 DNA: TGTGCCAAAAAGATCGGGACAGGGATGTGGTCACCCCTCCACTTT
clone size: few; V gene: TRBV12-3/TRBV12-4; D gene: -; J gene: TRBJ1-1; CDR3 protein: CASSLAGVAFF; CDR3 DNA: TGTGCCAGCAGTTTGGCAGGGGTGGCTTTCTTT
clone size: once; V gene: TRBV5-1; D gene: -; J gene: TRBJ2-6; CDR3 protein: CASSLVGHPSGANVLTF; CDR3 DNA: TGCGCCAGCAGCTTGGTGGGACACCCCTCTGGGGCCAACGTCCTGACTTTC
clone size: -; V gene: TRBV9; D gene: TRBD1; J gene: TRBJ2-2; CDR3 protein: CASSDRGDTGELFF; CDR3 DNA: TGTGCCAGCAGCGACAGGGGGGACACCGGGGAGCTGTTTTTT
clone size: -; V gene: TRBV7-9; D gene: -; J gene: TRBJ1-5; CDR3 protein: CASSLDNSNQPQHF; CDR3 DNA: TGTGCCAGCAGCTTAGATAATAGCAATCAGCCCCAGCATTTT
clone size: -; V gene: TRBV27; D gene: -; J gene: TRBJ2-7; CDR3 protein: CASGGGRAGEQYF; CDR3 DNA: TGTGCCAGCGGGGGCGGACGGGCTGGCGAGCAGTACTTC
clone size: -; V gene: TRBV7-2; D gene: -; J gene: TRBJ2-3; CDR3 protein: CASSLDPSRDTQYF; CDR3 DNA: TGTGCCAGCAGCTTAGACCCATCTAGGGATACGCAGTATTTT
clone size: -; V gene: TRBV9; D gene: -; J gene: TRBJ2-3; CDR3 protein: CASSIAADTQYF; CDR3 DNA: TGTGCCAGCAGCATAGCGGCAGATACGCAGTATTTT
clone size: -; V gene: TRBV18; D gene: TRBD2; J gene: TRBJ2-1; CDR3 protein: CASSPPTSLAGGRQFF; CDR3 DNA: TGTGCCAGCTCACCCCCGACTTCTCTAGCGGGGGGGCGGCAGTTCTTC
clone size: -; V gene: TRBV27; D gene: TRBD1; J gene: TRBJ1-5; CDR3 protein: CASSTQGINQPQHF; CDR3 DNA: TGTGCCAGCAGTACACAGGGGATCAATCAGCCCCAGCATTTT
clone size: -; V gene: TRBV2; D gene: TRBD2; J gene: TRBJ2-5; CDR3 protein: CASVGLAGGQETQYF; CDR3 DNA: TGTGCCAGCGTCGGACTAGCGGGGGGACAAGAGACCCAGTACTTC
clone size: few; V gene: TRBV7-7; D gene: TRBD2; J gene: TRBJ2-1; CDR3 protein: CASSSVAGGEQFF; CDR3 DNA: TGTGCCAGCAGCTCAGTAGCGGGAGGGGAGCAGTTCTTC
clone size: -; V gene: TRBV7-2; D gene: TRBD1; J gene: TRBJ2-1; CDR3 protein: CASSLFGTGSYNEQFF; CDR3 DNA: TGTGCCAGCAGCTTATTTGGGACAGGCTCCTACAATGAGCAGTTCTTC
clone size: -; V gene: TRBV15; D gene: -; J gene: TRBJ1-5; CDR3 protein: CATSRQGPNQPQHF; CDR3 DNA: TGTGCCACCAGCAGACAGGGCCCCAATCAGCCCCAGCATTTT
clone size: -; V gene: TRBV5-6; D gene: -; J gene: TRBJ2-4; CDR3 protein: CASSFPGSDIQYF; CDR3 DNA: TGTGCCAGCAGCTTCCCAGGGTCAGACATTCAGTACTTC
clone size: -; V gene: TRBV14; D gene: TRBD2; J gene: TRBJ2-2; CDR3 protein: CASSRGLAGAGELFF; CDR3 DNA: TGTGCCAGCAGCCGGGGACTAGCGGGAGCCGGGGAGCTGTTTTTT
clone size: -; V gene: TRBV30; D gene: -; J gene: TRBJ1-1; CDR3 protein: CAWSDQLPGMNTEAFF; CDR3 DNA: TGTGCCTGGAGTGACCAGCTCCCAGGGATGAACACTGAAGCTTTCTTT
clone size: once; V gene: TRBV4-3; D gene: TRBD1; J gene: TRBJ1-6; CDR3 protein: CASTAGTGNSPLHF; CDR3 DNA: TGCGCCAGCACGGCCGGGACAGGGAATTCACCCCTCCACTTT
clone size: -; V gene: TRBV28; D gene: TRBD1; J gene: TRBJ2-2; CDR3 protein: CASSPGTVYTGELFF; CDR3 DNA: TGTGCCAGCAGTCCAGGGACAGTCTACACCGGGGAGCTGTTTTTT
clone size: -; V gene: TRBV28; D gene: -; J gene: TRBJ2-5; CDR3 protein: CASNELGTQYF; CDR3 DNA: TGTGCCAGCAATGAACTTGGGACCCAGTACTTC
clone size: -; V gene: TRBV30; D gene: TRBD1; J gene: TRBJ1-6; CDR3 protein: CAWSADRGHRSPLHF; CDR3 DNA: TGTGCCTGGAGTGCGGACAGGGGGCACCGATCACCCCTCCACTTT
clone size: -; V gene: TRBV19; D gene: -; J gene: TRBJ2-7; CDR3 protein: CASSAGWAPGEQYF; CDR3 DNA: TGTGCCAGTAGTGCCGGTTGGGCCCCGGGGGAGCAGTACTTC
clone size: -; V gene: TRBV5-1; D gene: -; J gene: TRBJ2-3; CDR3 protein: CASSKHYLHADTQYF; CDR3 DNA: TGCGCCAGCTCTAAACACTACTTGCACGCAGATACGCAGTATTTT
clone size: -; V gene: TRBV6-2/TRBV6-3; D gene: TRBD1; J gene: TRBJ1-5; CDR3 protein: CASSYSRRDRGQVDQPQHF; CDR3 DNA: TGTGCCAGCAGTTACTCCCGCAGGGACAGGGGGCAAGTGGATCAGCCCCAGCATTTT
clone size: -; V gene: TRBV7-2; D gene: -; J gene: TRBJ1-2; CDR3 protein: CASSFPRGDEGYTF; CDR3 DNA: TGTGCCAGCAGCTTCCCCCGGGGGGATGAAGGCTACACCTTC
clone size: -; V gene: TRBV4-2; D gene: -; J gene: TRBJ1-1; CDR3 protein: CASSQDFRGAGTEAFF; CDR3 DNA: TGTGCCAGCAGCCAAGATTTTCGGGGGGCGGGAACTGAAGCTTTCTTT
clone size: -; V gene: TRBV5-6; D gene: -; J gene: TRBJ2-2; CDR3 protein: CASSSGLQPNTGELFF; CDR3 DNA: TGTGCCAGCAGCTCAGGACTCCAACCGAACACCGGGGAGCTGTTTTTT
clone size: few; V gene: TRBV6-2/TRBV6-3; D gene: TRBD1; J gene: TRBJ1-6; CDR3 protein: CASSYGTESSPLHF; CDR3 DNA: TGTGCCAGCAGTTACGGGACAGAAAGCTCACCCCTCCACTTT
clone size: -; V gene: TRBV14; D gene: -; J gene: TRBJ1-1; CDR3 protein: CASSQARGGTEAFF; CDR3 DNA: TGTGCCAGCAGCCAAGCGCGCGGGGGGACTGAAGCTTTCTTT
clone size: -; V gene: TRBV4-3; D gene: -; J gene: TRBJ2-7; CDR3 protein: CASSHRQGQAYEQYF; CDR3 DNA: TGCGCCAGCAGCCACCGCCAGGGGCAAGCCTACGAGCAGTACTTC
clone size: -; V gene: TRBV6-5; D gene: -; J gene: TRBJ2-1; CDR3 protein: CASSRLGSSYNEQFF; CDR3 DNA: TGTGCCAGCAGTCGACTCGGCAGCTCCTACAATGAGCAGTTCTTC
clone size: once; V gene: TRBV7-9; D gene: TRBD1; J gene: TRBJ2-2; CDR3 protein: CASSLDPGTGGANTGELFF; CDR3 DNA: TGTGCCAGCAGCTTAGACCCCGGTACAGGGGGCGCGAACACCGGGGAGCTGTTTTTT
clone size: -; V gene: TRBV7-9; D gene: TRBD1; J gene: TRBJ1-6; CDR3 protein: CASSPGTVPNSPLHF; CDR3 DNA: TGTGCCAGCAGCCCCGGGACAGTTCCGAATTCACCCCTCCACTTT
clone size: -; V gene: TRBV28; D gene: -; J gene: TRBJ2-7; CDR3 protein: CASSLLYPYEQYF; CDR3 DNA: TGTGCCAGCAGTTTATTGTATCCCTACGAGCAGTACTTC
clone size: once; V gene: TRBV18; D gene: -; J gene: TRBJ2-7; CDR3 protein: CASSPLTGEHEQYF; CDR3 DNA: TGTGCCAGCTCACCACTCACCGGGGAACACGAGCAGTACTTC
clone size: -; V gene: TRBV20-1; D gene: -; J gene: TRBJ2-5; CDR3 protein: CSASDGRGETQYF; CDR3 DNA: TGCAGTGCTAGTGACGGGCGCGGGGAGACCCAGTACTTC
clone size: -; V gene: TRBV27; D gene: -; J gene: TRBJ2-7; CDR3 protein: CASTAGVGRGYEQYF; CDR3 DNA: TGTGCCAGCACCGCAGGGGTCGGCAGGGGCTACGAGCAGTACTTC
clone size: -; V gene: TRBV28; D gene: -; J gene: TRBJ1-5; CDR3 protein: CASTGPGGSNQPQHF; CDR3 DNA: TGTGCCAGCACTGGGCCGGGGGGAAGCAATCAGCCCCAGCATTTT
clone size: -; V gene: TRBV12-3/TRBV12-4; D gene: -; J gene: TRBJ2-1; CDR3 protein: CASSLMSGEQFF; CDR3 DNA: TGTGCCAGCAGTTTAATGAGCGGTGAGCAGTTCTTC
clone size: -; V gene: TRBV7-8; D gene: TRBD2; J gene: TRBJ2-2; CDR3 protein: CASSLIAGDTGELFF; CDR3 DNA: TGTGCCAGCAGCTTAATAGCGGGAGACACCGGGGAGCTGTTTTTT
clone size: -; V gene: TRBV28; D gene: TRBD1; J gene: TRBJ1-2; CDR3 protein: CASSPTGVGYTF; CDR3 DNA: TGTGCCAGCAGCCCGACAGGGGTTGGCTACACCTTC
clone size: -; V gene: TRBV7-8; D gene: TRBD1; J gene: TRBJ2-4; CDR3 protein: CASSLLTGDTLAKNIQYF; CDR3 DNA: TGTGCCAGCAGCCTACTAACAGGGGACACTCTAGCCAAAAACATTCAGTACTTC
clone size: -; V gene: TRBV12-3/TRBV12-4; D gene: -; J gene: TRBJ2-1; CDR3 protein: CASMRDNEQFF; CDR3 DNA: TGTGCCAGCATGAGAGACAATGAGCAGTTCTTC
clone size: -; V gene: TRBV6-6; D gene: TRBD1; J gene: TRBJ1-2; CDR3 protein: CASRGTGGSNYGYTF; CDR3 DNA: TGTGCCAGCAGGGGTACAGGGGGCTCGAACTATGGCTACACCTTC
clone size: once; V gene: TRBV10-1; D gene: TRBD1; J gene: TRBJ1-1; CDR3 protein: CARYRGSPEAFF; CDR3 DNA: TGCGCCAGGTACAGGGGTTCCCCTGAAGCTTTCTTT
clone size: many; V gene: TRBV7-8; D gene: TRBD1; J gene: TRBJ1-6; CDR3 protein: CASSPTTTGGFHNSPLHF; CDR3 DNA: TGTGCCAGCAGCCCTACTACTACAGGGGGCTTCCATAATTCACCCCTCCACTTT
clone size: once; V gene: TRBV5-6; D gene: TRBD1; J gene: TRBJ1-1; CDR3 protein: CASSLGGTVEAFF; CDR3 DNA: TGTGCCAGCAGCTTGGGGGGGACAGTCGAAGCTTTCTTT
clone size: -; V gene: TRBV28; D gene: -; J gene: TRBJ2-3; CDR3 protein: CASKEGGSSDTQYF; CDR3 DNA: TGTGCCAGCAAGGAGGGGGGGTCCTCAGATACGCAGTATTTT